The 27 T cell receptor beta chains listed next were all sequenced from one sample in a study of cytomegalovirus exposure and HLA in healthy donors. PCR employed 60 Vbeta and 13 Jbeta primers. The data were produced by immunoSEQ multiplex PCR, yet TCRdb's version contains in-frame clones alone and is incomplete. The repertoire holds some 180,000 clones, with around 87% as singletons. Specimen: PBMCs. The source is a boy under 10 years old in good health and CMV-seronegative.

This clone was detected only once. The chain's CDR3 is CASSRGWNQPQHF. As DNA, the CDR3 is TGTGCCAGCAGCAGGGGGTGGAATCAGCCCCAGCATTTT. The gene calls are TRBV27 and TRBJ1-5; 7 positions match TRBD1. J lost 4 bases, V lost 6 bases, and 3 bases had no gene match. The CDR3 is 13 amino acids. CDR1 is MNHEY, CDR2 SMNVEV, per germline (reference sequence).

J is TRBJ2-7 and V is TRBV19, with 8 bases aligning to TRBD2. The CDR3 spans 18 residues. V lost 1 base and J lost 3; bases outside the gene matches: 14. Germline loops: CDR1 LNHDA, CDR2 SQIVND (reference sequence). Here the CDR3 reads CASSIVGGRRPKSYEQYF. Written as DNA, the CDR3 is TGTGCCAGTAGTATAGTGGGCGGGAGGCGCCCAAAAAGCTACGAGCAGTACTTC.

V is TRBV7-6 and J is TRBJ2-7, with a weak D call TRBD1 (6 bases). The CDR3 is 13 amino acids. V lost 5 bases and J lost 2, with 10 bases in between. CDR1 and CDR2 from the germline V gene are SGHVS and FNYEAQ. The CDR3 protein is CASSAQGTYEQYF. In nucleotides, the CDR3 is TGTGCCAGCAGCGCACAGGGCACCTACGAGCAGTACTTC.

The rearrangement links TRBV6-1 to TRBJ1-5; no firm D call. V lost 1 base and J 4 bases, leaving 23 bases between the germline ends. Germline CDR1 is MNHNS and CDR2 is SASEGT. This CDR3 is 19 amino acids long. CDR3 DNA sequence: TGTGCCAGCAGTGAAGGGTCGCAGAGATGGAGAGTTCGTAATCAGCCCCAGCATTTT. Translating gives CASSEGSQRWRVRNQPQHF.

V is TRBV20-1 and J is TRBJ2-5; no clear D gene. The J call may be wrong; the DNA end is better matched by TRBJ2-7. Germline V gives CDR1 DFQATT, CDR2 SNEGSKA (reference sequence). The CDR3 runs to 11 residues. DNA of the CDR3: TGCAGTGCTAGGGTGAACTACGAGCAGTACTTC. This encodes CSARVNYEQYF.

This sequence joins TRBV5-1 and TRBJ1-5; D is possibly TRBD1 (5 bases). The germline V gene has CDR1 SGHRS and CDR2 YFSETQ. The CDR3 covers 15 residues. Trimming stripped 1 base from V and 4 bases from J, with 12 bases between. In DNA form, the CDR3 reads TGCGCCAGCAGCTTGCAGGGTTTGGAAAATCAGCCCCAGCATTTT. Translating it yields CASSLQGLENQPQHF.

V usage is TRBV19 and J usage is TRBJ1-5; 9 positions agree with TRBD1. The CDR3 consists of 14 residues. Germline V gives CDR1 LNHDA, CDR2 SQIVND (reference sequence). V was pared by 6 bases and J by 6 bases, with 6 bases of the junction left unmatched. The CDR3 coding sequence is TGTGCCAGTAGGGGGACAGGGAGAGGTCAGCCCCAGCATTTT. Protein: CASRGTGRGQPQHF.

This clone was seen a single time. The chain carries TRBV7-3 and TRBJ2-7; possible D gene TRBD2, 6 bases. Trimming cost V 2 bases and J 4 bases, with 15 bases left between them. The CDR3 totals 15 residues. Per the germline V gene, CDR1 is SGHTA and CDR2 is FQGTGA. CDR3 sequence: CASSLVAGIGYEQYF. In nucleotides, the CDR3 is TGTGCCAGCAGCTTAGTCGCGGGAATTGGTTACGAGCAGTACTTC.

The chain carries TRBV6-1 and TRBJ1-2; D is uncertain. This CDR3 is built from 14 residues. CDR1 is MNHNS and CDR2 is SASEGT in the germline V gene. V shed 8 bases and J shed 0 bases, with 13 bases lying between them. The CDR3 is CASLTGFPNYGYTF. The CDR3 nucleotides read TGTGCCAGCTTGACGGGTTTCCCTAACTATGGCTACACCTTC.

The V call is TRBV9, the J call TRBJ2-6, with unresolved D. There are 15 residues in the CDR3. CDR1 SGDLS and CDR2 YYNGEE come from the germline V gene. V was trimmed by 0 bases and J by 2 bases, leaving 6 bases between them. CDR3 in amino acids: CASSVGQTGANVLTF. The CDR3 nucleotides are TGTGCCAGCAGCGTAGGCCAGACTGGGGCCAACGTCCTGACTTTC. Filled out from reference TRBV9 and TRBJ2-6, the complete variable domain reads DSGVTQTPKHLITATGQRVTLRCSPRSGDLSVYWYQQSLDQGLQFLIQYYNGEERAKGNILERFSAQQFPDLHSELNLSSLELGDSALYFCASSVGQTGANVLTFGAGSRLTVL.

This clone occurred once. The gene calls are TRBV21-1 and TRBJ2-4; the table's D call of TRBD2 was not tested on the DNA. TRBV21-1 is designated a pseudogene. The CDR3 is made up of 17 amino acids. CDR3 DNA: TGTGCCAATATCCCGCACCGGGGACTAGCGGAAAAAAACATTCAGTACTTC. The encoded protein is CANIPHRGLAEKNIQYF.

The chain uses TRBV29-1 and TRBJ1-1, with a tentative D call TRBD1 (5 bases). The CDR3 loop spans 14 amino acids. V was shortened by 3 bases and J by 4 bases, with 15 bases between the two germline ends. Per the germline V gene, CDR1 is SQVTM and CDR2 is ANQGSEA. This CDR3 is CSVENGGGGTEAFF. The CDR3 bases are TGCAGCGTTGAGAATGGGGGGGGAGGCACTGAAGCTTTCTTT.

The J gene is TRBJ1-2, the V gene TRBV28; TRBD1 agrees at 9 bases. The ends lost 9 bases at V and 4 bases at J; junction bases unmatched: 9. The CDR3 consists of 14 residues. Germline lookup yields CDR1 MDHEN and CDR2 SYDVKM. CDR3 residues: CASNGQGSTYGYTF. The CDR3 bases are TGTGCCAGTAATGGACAGGGGTCCACCTATGGCTACACCTTC.

The chain combines TRBV4-1 with TRBJ2-7; 9 bases are a match to TRBD1. Germline-derived CDR1 and CDR2 are MGHRA and YSYEKL. The V segment lost 4 bases and the J segment 5 bases; nucleotides outside the gene matches: 9. The CDR3 covers 15 residues. CDR3 sequence: CASSPGTGKGHEQYF. In DNA, the CDR3 is TGCGCCAGCAGCCCTGGGACAGGGAAAGGCCACGAGCAGTACTTC.

The chain links TRBV5-1 to TRBJ1-1, with no clear D. CDR3 length: 13 residues. Looked up from germline, CDR1 is SGHRS and CDR2 is YFSETQ. V shed 7 bases and J shed 0 bases, with 10 bases lying between them. This chain's CDR3 is CASLQDVNTEAFF. The CDR3 DNA is TGCGCCAGCTTGCAGGATGTGAACACTGAAGCTTTCTTT. Based on the CDR3 plus reference TRBV5-1 and TRBJ1-1, the full variable domain is KAGVTQTPRYLIKTRGQQVTLSCSPISGHRSVSWYQQTPGQGLQFLFEYFSETQRNKGNFPGRFSGRQFSNSRSEMNVSTLELGDSALYLCASLQDVNTEAFFGQGTRLTVV.

This clone has only one observation. The chain recombines TRBV14 with TRBJ1-2; D is perhaps TRBD1 (5 bases). This CDR3 is built from 18 residues. V was shortened by 0 bases and J by 4 bases, with 21 bases between the two germline ends. Germline assignment: CDR1 SGHDN and CDR2 FVKESK. CDR3 region: CASSQEAGHREGPYGYTF. The CDR3 DNA reads TGTGCCAGCAGCCAAGAGGCGGGCCATCGGGAGGGGCCCTATGGCTACACCTTC.

There are a few counts of this clone. J is TRBJ1-4 and V is TRBV2; TRBD1 might be the D (5 bases). The CDR3 length is 15 residues. Germline V CDR1 and CDR2: SNHLY, FYNNEI. Trimming took 6 bases from V and 7 from J, leaving 18 bases between them. The CDR3 DNA sequence: TGTGCCAGCAGGTCCACTGGAGGGGATGGTGAAAAACTGTTTTTT. Translating gives CASRSTGGDGEKLFF.

This clone was counted between two and nine times. The J gene is TRBJ1-5, the V gene TRBV6-1; TRBD1 matches 8 bases. J was trimmed by 2 bases and V by 1 base; bases with no gene match: 1. There are 15 residues in the CDR3. Germline-derived CDR1 and CDR2 are MNHNS and SASEGT. CDR3 bases: TGTGCCAGCAGTGAAGGGGGACAGGGCAATCAGCCCCAGCATTTT. This encodes CASSEGGQGNQPQHF.

The chain has TRBV19 and TRBJ2-2, with D possibly TRBD2 on 5 matching bases. Trimming removed 5 bases at V and 7 bases at J, with 17 bases between. The CDR3 totals 15 residues. Germline V lookup: CDR1 LNHDA, CDR2 SQIVND (reference sequence). CDR3 nucleotides: TGTGCCAGTAGTCCGGGCGGGCTGACGTTCGGGGAGCTGTTTTTT. Its translation: CASSPGGLTFGELFF.

The chain couples TRBV28 to TRBJ1-2; D uncertain. The V and J ends lost 3 bases and 4 bases respectively, with 15 bases between them. Germline CDR1 is MDHEN and CDR2 is SYDVKM. The CDR3 is made up of 15 amino acids. DNA for the CDR3: TGTGCCAGCAGTTTTCAGTGGGAGGGCGGCTATGGCTACACCTTC. Its protein product is CASSFQWEGGYGYTF.

A single count supports this clone. V and J are TRBV30 and TRBJ2-7; D not certain. The CDR3 totals 15 residues. The germline CDR1 and CDR2 sequences are GTSNPN and SVGIG (reference sequence). The V gene lost 1 base and the J gene lost 3 bases, with 16 bases spanning the gap. The CDR3 reads CAWSGVRGPLYEQYF. CDR3 coding DNA: TGTGCCTGGAGTGGAGTCCGAGGCCCCCTCTACGAGCAGTACTTC.

The rearrangement links TRBV29-1 to TRBJ2-6, with 7 positions matching TRBD1. V shed 4 bases, J shed 4 bases, and the junction held 10 bases outside the gene matches. This CDR3 is built from 16 residues. Germline V CDR1 and CDR2: SQVTM, ANQGSEA. The chain's CDR3 is CSVGQGQSDGANVLTF. CDR3 coding DNA: TGCAGCGTTGGACAGGGTCAATCTGACGGGGCCAACGTCCTGACTTTC.

This chain joins TRBV2 and TRBJ2-3; TRBD1 matches at 7 bases. The CDR3 is made up of 12 amino acids. V lost 8 bases and J lost 4; bases outside the gene matches: 3. The V gene's germline CDR1 is SNHLY and CDR2 FYNNEI. The CDR3 protein is CASGTEADTQYF. CDR3 bases: TGTGCCAGCGGGACAGAAGCAGATACGCAGTATTTT.

This clone came up a few times. The rearrangement links TRBV6-1 to TRBJ1-4; TRBD1 is a possible D gene (6 bases). The CDR3 sequence is 13 residues long. Germline loops: CDR1 MNHNS, CDR2 SASEGT. With 11 bases removed from V and 5 bases from J, the gap between germline ends came to 15 bases. The CDR3 sequence: CAGSRGRNEKLFF. The CDR3, as DNA: TGTGCCGGTTCGCGGGGGCGGAATGAAAAACTGTTTTTT.

CDR3 protein: CATSRDGVTAGRKPQHF. CDR3 nucleotides: TGTGCCACCAGCAGAGATGGGGTTACGGCGGGGAGGAAGCCCCAGCATTTT. The chain has TRBV15 and TRBJ1-5; no reliable D call. Germline values: CDR1 LNHNV, CDR2 YYDKDF (reference sequence). There are 17 residues in the CDR3. V was clipped by 0 bases and J by 8 bases, with 20 bases between them.

The rearrangement uses TRBV18 and TRBJ2-1; D might be TRBD1 (5 bases). Germline V CDR1 and CDR2: KGHSH, LQKENI. V lost 0 bases, J lost 4 bases, and 10 bases lay in between. The CDR3 is made up of 15 amino acids. The CDR3 sequence: CASSPPAGLYNEQFF. In DNA form, the CDR3 reads TGTGCCAGCTCACCACCGGCAGGGCTTTACAATGAGCAGTTCTTC.

This clone has just one count. V and J are TRBV5-1 and TRBJ2-1, with TRBD1 matching 7 bases. Germline V gene sequence: CDR1 SGHRS, CDR2 YFSETQ. The length of the CDR3 is 15 residues. After removal of 2 bases from V and 9 bases from J, the junction contained 11 bases not matched to a gene. CDR3 in amino acids: CASSLPLTGPGEQFF. The CDR3 DNA follows: TGCGCCAGCAGCTTACCCCTGACAGGGCCGGGTGAGCAGTTCTTC.